The subject of this entry is one T cell receptor (beta chain). The antigen remains unidentified. Alongside a J-beta primer mix, a sample-barcoded 5' primer served in a second PCR lasting roughly 7 to 11 cycles. TCRdb analysed the 5' RACE reads with MiXCR anew, one entry per CDR3 protein. The data show about 1.4 million distinct CDR3 sequences, 55% to 75% seen once. This entry comes from a study of blood T cells in healthy people across ages. Study results and caveats: In long-lived donors, naive CD4+ cell counts and diversity exceeded those of aged donors. The study regarded diversity estimates from one million T cells as underestimates.

Trimming took 5 bases from V and 1 from J, leaving 10 bases between them. The length of the CDR3 is 14 residues. Germline-derived CDR1 and CDR2 are SGHTA and FQGNSA. The chain links TRBV7-2 to TRBJ2-3, with D unresolved. Sequenced sample: blood. This TCR was sampled from a man between 18 and 35 years old in good health. CDR3 protein: CASSSVWGTDTQYF. The CDR3 nucleotides read TGTGCCAGCAGCAGCGTCTGGGGCACAGATACGCAGTATTTT.